Detailed here is one T cell receptor beta chain. In the original processing: Estimation of nucleated cell counts relied on the amplification of reference gene primers. Measured with immunoSEQ multiplex PCR; TCRdb has only the in-frame clones, and not every one. The V and J calls and clone size come from that table; D and trimming were worked out from the DNA. The sample includes roughly 86,000 clones, 82% of them seen just once. The entry originates in a study of blood T cell repertoires in COVID-19. Study background: Italy, Spain and the United States were the sources of the convalescent and acute COVID-19 samples.

The CDR3 spans 15 residues. Germline lookup yields CDR1 MDHEN and CDR2 SYDVKM. The germline V and J ends were trimmed by 7 bases and 4 bases, with 14 bases remaining between them. This clonotype was obtained from a human donor in a cohort sampled during active COVID-19. This rearrangement joins TRBV28 to TRBJ1-6; no definite D call. Sequencing used peripheral blood. The CDR3: CASTVDGIYNSPLHF. In DNA form, the CDR3 reads TGTGCCAGCACCGTAGACGGGATTTATAATTCACCCCTCCACTTT.